Listed below are T cell receptor beta chains from one sample, sequenced in a study of blood T cell repertoires in COVID-19. Sequencing was performed with immunoSEQ multiplex PCR; in TCRdb, only in-frame clones are kept and a portion is missing. This table holds approximately 390,000 clones, approximately 88% found once. Sequenced material: PBMCs or T cells enriched from blood (not recorded which). Every receptor here comes from a woman between 35 and 50 years old with acute COVID-19. Each CDR3 is given with its conserved first and last residue. Fields, in order: clone size, V gene, D gene, J gene, CDR3 DNA, CDR3 protein. The D gene is left open where the match is weak. A clone size is listed for some rows: how often the clone was seen (once, few, many), or a class if it is expanded.

size: .
V: TRBV3-1/TRBV3-2
D: TRBD2
J: TRBJ2-7
DNA: TGTGCCAGCAGCCAAAGCGGGGGTCGTGAGCAGTACTTC
CDR3: CASSQSGGREQYF

size: few
V: TRBV2
D: TRBD1
J: TRBJ1-5
DNA: TGTGCCAGCAGCGCCGGACAGGGGGAATTTCAGCCCCAGCATTTT
CDR3: CASSAGQGEFQPQHF

size: .
V: TRBV13
D: .
J: TRBJ2-7
DNA: TGTGCCAGCAGCTGGAAAACACAGGTCGAGCAGTACTTC
CDR3: CASSWKTQVEQYF

size: .
V: TRBV6-1
D: TRBD1
J: TRBJ1-4
DNA: TGTGCCAGCAGTGACCGGGACAGACTGTTTTTT
CDR3: CASSDRDRLFF

size: .
V: TRBV10-3
D: .
J: TRBJ2-3
DNA: TGTGCCAGCGGGACCTGGAGCGGAGATACGCAGTATTTT
CDR3: CASGTWSGDTQYF

size: .
V: TRBV5-1
D: TRBD2
J: TRBJ2-7
DNA: TGCGCCAGCAGCTTCGCGGGGGGGCTCTACGAGCAGTACTTC
CDR3: CASSFAGGLYEQYF

size: .
V: TRBV18
D: .
J: TRBJ1-2
DNA: TGTGCCAGCTCACCACCTACAGGGATCTATGGCTACACCTTC
CDR3: CASSPPTGIYGYTF

size: .
V: TRBV5-4
D: .
J: TRBJ2-7
DNA: TGTGCCAGCAGCTTGGAGAGGAACGAGCAGTACTTC
CDR3: CASSLERNEQYF

size: .
V: TRBV11-2
D: .
J: TRBJ1-2
DNA: TGTGCCAGCAGCTTAAGCGCGGGGCAGGTCTATGGCTACACCTTC
CDR3: CASSLSAGQVYGYTF

size: .
V: TRBV6-5
D: .
J: TRBJ1-6
DNA: TGTGCCAGCAGTTATCGGGGGTCGCCCTATAATTCACCCCTCCACTTT
CDR3: CASSYRGSPYNSPLHF

size: .
V: TRBV30
D: TRBD1
J: TRBJ1-2
DNA: TGTGCCTGCCCGGACAGGGGCCGTAACTATGGCTACACCTTC
CDR3: CACPDRGRNYGYTF

size: .
V: TRBV5-6
D: .
J: TRBJ1-2
DNA: TGTGCCAGCAGCTCCGACCGGACAGCTAACTATGGCTACACCTTC
CDR3: CASSSDRTANYGYTF

size: few
V: TRBV2
D: .
J: TRBJ1-1
DNA: TGTGCCAGCAGTGAATTAGCGGGGAGTACTGAAGCTTTCTTT
CDR3: CASSELAGSTEAFF

size: .
V: TRBV4-2
D: TRBD1
J: TRBJ2-7
DNA: TGTGCCAGCAGCCCGACAGGGTTCTACGAGCAGTACTTC
CDR3: CASSPTGFYEQYF

size: .
V: TRBV29-1
D: TRBD1
J: TRBJ1-1
DNA: TGCAGCGCCCAAGCCGGGGACAGCACTGAAGCTTTCTTT
CDR3: CSAQAGDSTEAFF

size: .
V: TRBV12-5
D: TRBD1
J: TRBJ2-2
DNA: TGTGCTAGTGGTCAGGACAGGGGGGACACCGGGGAGCTGTTTTTT
CDR3: CASGQDRGDTGELFF

size: .
V: TRBV4-1
D: TRBD2
J: TRBJ2-7
DNA: TGCGCCAGCAGCCAAACTAGCGGGCGATCCTACGAGCAGTACTTC
CDR3: CASSQTSGRSYEQYF

size: few
V: TRBV6-2/TRBV6-3
D: TRBD1
J: TRBJ1-5
DNA: TGTGCCAGCAGCCATGATAGAACAGGGGGCAATCAGCCCCAGCATTTT
CDR3: CASSHDRTGGNQPQHF

size: .
V: TRBV3-1/TRBV3-2
D: .
J: TRBJ1-5
DNA: TGTGCCAGCAGTTTCACAGGGTCCCAGCCCCAGCATTTT
CDR3: CASSFTGSQPQHF

size: .
V: TRBV7-6
D: .
J: TRBJ1-2
DNA: TGTGCCAGCAGCTTATCCGGCTCGGGTGACTATGGCTACACCTTC
CDR3: CASSLSGSGDYGYTF

size: .
V: TRBV6-5
D: .
J: TRBJ2-5
DNA: TGTGCCAGCAGACCGACAGCTGTGACCCAGTACTTC
CDR3: CASRPTAVTQYF

size: .
V: TRBV5-8
D: TRBD1
J: TRBJ1-2
DNA: TGTGCCAGTAGCCCAACCGGGACAGGCTATGGCTACACCTTC
CDR3: CASSPTGTGYGYTF

size: .
V: TRBV24-1
D: .
J: TRBJ2-3
DNA: TGTGCCACCAGTGACCCCCCGATAGTAGATACGCAGTATTTT
CDR3: CATSDPPIVDTQYF

size: .
V: TRBV11-2
D: TRBD1
J: TRBJ1-2
DNA: TGTGCCAGCAGACCGACAGGGAGAGGCTATGGCTACACCTTC
CDR3: CASRPTGRGYGYTF

size: .
V: TRBV7-9
D: TRBD1
J: TRBJ1-6
DNA: TGTGCCAGCAGCGGAACAGGGGTCGCTCATAATTCACCCCTCCACTTT
CDR3: CASSGTGVAHNSPLHF

size: once
V: TRBV5-1
D: .
J: TRBJ1-1
DNA: TGCGCCAGCAGCTTTGGGGAGAGGACTGAAGCTTTCTTT
CDR3: CASSFGERTEAFF

size: few
V: TRBV2
D: .
J: TRBJ1-1
DNA: TGTGCCAGCAAGTATTTACAGGGTTTGGGGCCGAACACTGAAGCTTTCTTT
CDR3: CASKYLQGLGPNTEAFF

size: .
V: TRBV6-5
D: .
J: TRBJ1-1
DNA: TGTGCCACCCGGGCGACAGGCTTAAACACTGAAGCTTTCTTT
CDR3: CATRATGLNTEAFF

size: .
V: TRBV14
D: .
J: TRBJ2-5
DNA: TGTGCCAGCAGCTATCAGCGGCAAGAGACCCAGTACTTC
CDR3: CASSYQRQETQYF

size: .
V: TRBV19
D: .
J: TRBJ1-5
DNA: TGTGCCAGTAGTAGTAGTGCGAGGAATCAGCCCCAGCATTTT
CDR3: CASSSSARNQPQHF

size: .
V: TRBV9
D: .
J: TRBJ1-3
DNA: TGTGCCGGATTGCCACTTGGACACCGCTCTGGAAACACCATATATTTT
CDR3: CAGLPLGHRSGNTIYF

size: .
V: TRBV5-1
D: TRBD1
J: TRBJ2-7
DNA: TGCGCCAGCAGCTTGGCGTCGGGACAGGGGGACGAGCAGTACTTC
CDR3: CASSLASGQGDEQYF

size: .
V: TRBV5-4
D: TRBD1
J: TRBJ1-2
DNA: TGTGCCAGCAGCGTCGGGACAGGGAATTATGGCTACACCTTC
CDR3: CASSVGTGNYGYTF

size: .
V: TRBV5-8
D: TRBD2
J: TRBJ2-1
DNA: TGTGCCAGCAGCTTTCGGGGGGGCCCTTACAATGAGCAGTTCTTC
CDR3: CASSFRGGPYNEQFF

size: few
V: TRBV5-8
D: TRBD1
J: TRBJ2-2
DNA: TGTGCCAGCAGCTTGAACCGGGACAGGGGCAAAACCGGGGAGCTGTTTTTT
CDR3: CASSLNRDRGKTGELFF

size: .
V: TRBV29-1
D: TRBD1
J: TRBJ2-1
DNA: TGCAGCGTTGAATACCGGACAGGTGCCGCCAATGAGCAGTTCTTC
CDR3: CSVEYRTGAANEQFF

size: once
V: TRBV19
D: TRBD1
J: TRBJ1-2
DNA: TGTGCCAGTACCCTGGACAGGGCGACGAACTATGGCTACACCTTC
CDR3: CASTLDRATNYGYTF

size: .
V: TRBV6-2/TRBV6-3
D: .
J: TRBJ1-3
DNA: TGTGCCAGCAGTTCCCCGGGACAAGCTTCTGGAAACACCATATATTTT
CDR3: CASSSPGQASGNTIYF

size: .
V: TRBV5-8
D: TRBD1
J: TRBJ2-5
DNA: TGTGCCAGCAGCTCCGGGACAGCCGGACGATTTGTAGAGACCCAGTACTTC
CDR3: CASSSGTAGRFVETQYF

size: .
V: TRBV5-1
D: TRBD1
J: TRBJ1-6
DNA: TGCGCCAGCAGCTTCCAACCCCCGGGACAGGGAAATTCACCCCTCCACTTT
CDR3: CASSFQPPGQGNSPLHF

size: once
V: TRBV19
D: TRBD1
J: TRBJ1-6
DNA: TGTGCCAGTAGGGAGGACAGGGGGGACTATAATTCACCCCTCCACTTT
CDR3: CASREDRGDYNSPLHF

size: .
V: TRBV9
D: TRBD1
J: TRBJ2-5
DNA: TGTGCCAGCAGCCCCGGGACAGGGGGCTTAGAGACCCAGTACTTC
CDR3: CASSPGTGGLETQYF

size: .
V: TRBV27
D: .
J: TRBJ2-6
DNA: TGTGCCAGCAGGATACAGGGGGCCAACGTCCTGACTTTC
CDR3: CASRIQGANVLTF

size: .
V: TRBV29-1
D: TRBD1
J: TRBJ1-2
DNA: TGCAGCGTGCCGGACAGGGACCACTATGGCTACACCTTC
CDR3: CSVPDRDHYGYTF

size: once
V: TRBV12-3/TRBV12-4
D: .
J: TRBJ2-3
DNA: TGTGCCAGCTGCCTATCGGTTACGCAGTATTTT
CDR3: CASCLSVTQYF

size: .
V: TRBV7-2
D: .
J: TRBJ1-1
DNA: TGTGCCAGCAGCTTATTCCCCGGGGGGAGGATCAGCGGCACTGAAGCTTTCTTT
CDR3: CASSLFPGGRISGTEAFF

size: .
V: TRBV7-8
D: .
J: TRBJ2-3
DNA: TGTGCCAGCAGCTTAGAGCCGGTAGCAGATACGCAGTATTTT
CDR3: CASSLEPVADTQYF

size: .
V: TRBV4-2
D: TRBD1
J: TRBJ2-2
DNA: TGTGCCAGCAGCCAAGTCGGCAGGGGGCGTTTTACCGGGGAGCTGTTTTTT
CDR3: CASSQVGRGRFTGELFF